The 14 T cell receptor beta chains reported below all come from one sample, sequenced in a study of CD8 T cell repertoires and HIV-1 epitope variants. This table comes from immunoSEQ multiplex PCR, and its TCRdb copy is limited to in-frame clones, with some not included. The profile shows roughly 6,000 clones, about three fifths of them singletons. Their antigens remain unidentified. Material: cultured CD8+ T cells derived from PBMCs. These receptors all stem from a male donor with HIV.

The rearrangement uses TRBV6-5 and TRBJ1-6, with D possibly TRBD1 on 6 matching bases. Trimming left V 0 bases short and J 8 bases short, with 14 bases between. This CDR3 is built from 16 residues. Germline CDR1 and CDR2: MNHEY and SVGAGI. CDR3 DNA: TGTGCCAGCAGTTACTCGATTCCAGGGGCCTATTCACCCCTCCACTTT. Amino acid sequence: CASSYSIPGAYSPLHF.

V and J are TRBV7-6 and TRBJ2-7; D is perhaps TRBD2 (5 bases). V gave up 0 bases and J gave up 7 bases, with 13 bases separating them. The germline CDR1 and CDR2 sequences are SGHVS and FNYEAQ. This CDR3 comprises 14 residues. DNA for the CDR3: TGTGCCAGCAGCTTAGCGGGAGACCTGCGGGAGCAGTACTTC. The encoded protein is CASSLAGDLREQYF.

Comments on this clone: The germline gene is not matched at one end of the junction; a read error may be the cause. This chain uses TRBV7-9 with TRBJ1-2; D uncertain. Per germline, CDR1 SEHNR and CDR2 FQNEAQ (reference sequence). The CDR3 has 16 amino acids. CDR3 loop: CASSQDPVELDYGYTF. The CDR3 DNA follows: TGCGCCAGCAGCCAAGATCCCGTCGAACTCGACTATGGCTACACCTTC.

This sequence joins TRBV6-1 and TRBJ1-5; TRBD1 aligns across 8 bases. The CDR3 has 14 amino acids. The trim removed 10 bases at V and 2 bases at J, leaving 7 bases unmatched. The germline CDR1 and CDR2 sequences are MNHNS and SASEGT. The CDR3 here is CATSGGVRNQPQHF. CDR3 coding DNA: TGTGCCACATCAGGGGGCGTTCGCAATCAGCCCCAGCATTTT.

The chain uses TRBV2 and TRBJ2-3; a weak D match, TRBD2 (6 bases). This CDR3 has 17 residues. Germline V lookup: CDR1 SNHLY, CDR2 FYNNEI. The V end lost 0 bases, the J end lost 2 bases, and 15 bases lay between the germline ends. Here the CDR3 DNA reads TGTGCCAGCAGTGAAGCGGAGTGGGGGGAGACCACAGATACGCAGTATTTT. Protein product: CASSEAEWGETTDTQYF.

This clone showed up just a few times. Here the CDR3 DNA reads TGTGCCAGCAGTAATACAGGGGGGCGAGAGACCCAGTACTTC. Translating it yields CASSNTGGRETQYF. V gene TRBV6-5 combines with J gene TRBJ2-5; 8 bases are a match to TRBD1. Germline V gene lookup returns CDR1 MNHEY and CDR2 SVGAGI. With V trimmed by 5 bases and J by 4 bases, 6 bases remained unmatched. This CDR3 contains 14 residues.

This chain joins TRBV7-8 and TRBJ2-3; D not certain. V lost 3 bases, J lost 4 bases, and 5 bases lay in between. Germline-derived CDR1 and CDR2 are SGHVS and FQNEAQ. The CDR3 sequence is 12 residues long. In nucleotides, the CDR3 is TGTGCCAGCAGCTTTCTATCAGATACGCAGTATTTT. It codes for CASSFLSDTQYF.

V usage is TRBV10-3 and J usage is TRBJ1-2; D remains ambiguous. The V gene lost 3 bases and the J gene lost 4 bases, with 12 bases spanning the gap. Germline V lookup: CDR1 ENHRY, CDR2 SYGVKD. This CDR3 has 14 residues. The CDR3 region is CAISESPVLYGYTF. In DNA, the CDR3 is TGTGCCATCAGTGAATCCCCTGTGCTCTATGGCTACACCTTC.

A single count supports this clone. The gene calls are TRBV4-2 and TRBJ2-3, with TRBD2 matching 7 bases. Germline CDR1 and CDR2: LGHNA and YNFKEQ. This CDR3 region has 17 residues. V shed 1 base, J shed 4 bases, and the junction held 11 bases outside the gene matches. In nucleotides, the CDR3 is TGTGCCAGCAGCCAAGGCCCACTAGCGACTGCGGCAGATACGCAGTATTTT. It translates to CASSQGPLATAADTQYF.

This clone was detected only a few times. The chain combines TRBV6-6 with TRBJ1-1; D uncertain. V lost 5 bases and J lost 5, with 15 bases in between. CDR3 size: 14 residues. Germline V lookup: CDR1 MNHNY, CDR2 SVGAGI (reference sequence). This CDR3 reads CASSPIRTGTEAFF. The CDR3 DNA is TGTGCCAGCAGTCCTATAAGGACTGGGACTGAAGCTTTCTTT.

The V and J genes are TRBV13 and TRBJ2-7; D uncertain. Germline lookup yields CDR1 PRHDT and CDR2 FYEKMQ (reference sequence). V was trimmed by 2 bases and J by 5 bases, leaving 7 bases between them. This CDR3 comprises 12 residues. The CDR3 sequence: CASSLPRDEQYF. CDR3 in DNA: TGTGCCAGCAGCTTACCTAGAGACGAGCAGTACTTC. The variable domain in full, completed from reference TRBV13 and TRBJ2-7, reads AAGVIQSPRHLIKEKRETATLKCYPIPRHDTVYWYQQGPGQDPQFLISFYEKMQSDKGSIPDRFSAQQFSDYHSELNMSSLELGDSALYFCASSLPRDEQYFGPGTRLTVT.

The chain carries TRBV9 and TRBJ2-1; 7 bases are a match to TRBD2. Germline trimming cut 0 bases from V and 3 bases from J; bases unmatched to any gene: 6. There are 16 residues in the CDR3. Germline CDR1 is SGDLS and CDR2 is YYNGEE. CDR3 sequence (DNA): TGTGCCAGCAGCGTAGCCGGGGGGATCCTCTACAATGAGCAGTTCTTC. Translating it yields CASSVAGGILYNEQFF. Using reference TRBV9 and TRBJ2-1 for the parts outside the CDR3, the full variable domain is DSGVTQTPKHLITATGQRVTLRCSPRSGDLSVYWYQQSLDQGLQFLIQYYNGEERAKGNILERFSAQQFPDLHSELNLSSLELGDSALYFCASSVAGGILYNEQFFGPGTRLTVL.

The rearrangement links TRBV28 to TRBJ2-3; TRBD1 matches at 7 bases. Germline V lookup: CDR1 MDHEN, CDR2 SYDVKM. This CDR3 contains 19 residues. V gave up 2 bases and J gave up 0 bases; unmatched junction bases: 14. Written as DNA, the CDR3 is TGTGCCAGCAGTTTAATTCGTAGTGGGACAGTAATTAGCACAGATACGCAGTATTTT. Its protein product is CASSLIRSGTVISTDTQYF.

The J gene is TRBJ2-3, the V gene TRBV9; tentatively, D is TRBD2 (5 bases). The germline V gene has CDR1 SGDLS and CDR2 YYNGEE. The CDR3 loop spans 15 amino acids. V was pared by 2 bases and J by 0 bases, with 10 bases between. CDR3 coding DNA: TGTGCCAGCAGCGTGGGCGGGCCTAGCACAGATACGCAGTATTTT. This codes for CASSVGGPSTDTQYF.